The text below deals with one TCR beta chain. Its matching antigen is unknown. The data were obtained in a study of PD-L1 blockade in urothelial cancer. Looking at the study overall: Analyses were performed on blood at 3 weeks after treatment start (the second dose) and at 6 weeks.

Study results and caveats: Prediction of better survival came from below-median pretreatment blood TCR clonality.

Sample time point: pretreatment peripheral blood. Spiking of synthetic TCR analog templates was performed in each PCR. TCRdb keeps only in-frame clones here, not all; method: immunoSEQ multiplex PCR. The data contain about 81,000 clones, around 90% of them singletons. The CDR3 contains 14 residues. Germline V gene lookup returns CDR1 SNHLY and CDR2 FYNNEI. The V end lost 7 bases, the J end lost 4 bases, and 15 bases lay between the germline ends. The sample was PBMCs, taken around atezolizumab (anti-PD-L1) treatment. This sequence was found in a woman of 80 years or more with urothelial cancer. The chain couples TRBV2 to TRBJ2-3; D is possibly TRBD1 (5 bases). This chain's CDR3 is CASNYDSQADTQYF. CDR3 in DNA: TGTGCCAGCAATTATGACAGCCAAGCAGATACGCAGTATTTT.